The 23 T cell receptor beta chains below were found in one sample sequenced in a study of T cells in Graves' hyperthyroidism and ophthalmopathy. The TCR beta CDR3 regions underwent amplification using RNA transcripts as the source. First-round RT-PCR with HTBI primers amplified the TCR CDR3 region. One entry per CDR3 protein, called by TCRdb with MiXCR from the multiplex PCR reads. The sample consists of about 270,000 distinct CDR3 sequences, nearly 15% of them appearing once. Sequencing used blood. The receptors derive from a woman between 45 and 65 years old with Graves' hyperthyroidism that later progressed to Graves' ophthalmopathy.

This clonotype was seen a handful of times. The chain couples TRBV2 to TRBJ2-2, with D possibly being TRBD1 (5 bases). CDR1 is SNHLY, CDR2 FYNNEI, per germline. Trimming removed 6 bases at V and 3 bases at J, with 11 bases between. This CDR3 contains 14 residues. This CDR3 is CASRYIQDTGELFF. Written as DNA, the CDR3 is TGTGCCAGCAGATACATACAGGACACCGGGGAGCTGTTTTTT.

This clonotype was detected many times. The J gene is TRBJ2-1, the V gene TRBV7-9; 11 bases are shared with TRBD2. CDR1 and CDR2 (germline): SEHNR, FQNEAQ (reference sequence). The CDR3 contains 15 residues. After removal of 5 bases from V and 5 bases from J, the junction contained 5 bases not matched to a gene. CDR3 in amino acids: CASSPPSGRNNEQFF. The CDR3 DNA reads TGTGCCAGCAGCCCTCCTAGCGGGAGGAACAATGAGCAGTTCTTC.

CDR3 nucleotide sequence: TGTGCCAGCAGTTTGGCTAGCGGGAAAACAGATACGCAGTATTTT. It translates to CASSLASGKTDTQYF. V and J are TRBV6-1 and TRBJ2-3, with TRBD2 matching 9 bases. CDR1 is MNHNS, CDR2 SASEGT, per germline. The CDR3 is 15 amino acids. Unmatched junction bases numbered 6, after V lost 5 bases and J lost 3 bases.

This chain connects TRBV29-1 to TRBJ1-1; possible D gene TRBD1, 6 bases. The CDR3 runs to 13 residues. Per the germline V gene, CDR1 is SQVTM and CDR2 is ANQGSEA. The V end was cut by 8 bases, the J end by 2 bases, with 15 bases between. The CDR3, as DNA: TGCAGCAGTAACAGGGACCCTAACACTGAAGCTTTCTTT. Its protein product is CSSNRDPNTEAFF.

This clonotype was observed many times. The V call is TRBV7-3, the J call TRBJ2-3, with D perhaps TRBD2 (7 bases). With 3 bases removed from V and 7 bases from J, the gap between germline ends came to 14 bases. The CDR3 has 14 amino acids. Germline V gene data show CDR1 as SGHTA and CDR2 as FQGTGA. The DNA of the CDR3 is TGTGCCAGCAGCTTCTCGGGGGGCAGGAATACGCAGTATTTT. This translates into CASSFSGGRNTQYF.

This clonotype has at least ten counts. The DNA of the CDR3 is TGCAGTGCTAGCGGGAAACTAGCGGGAACATATGAGCAGTTCTTC. It is translated as CSASGKLAGTYEQFF. The rearrangement links TRBV20-1 to TRBJ2-1, with 10 bases that match TRBD2. The CDR3 extends over 15 amino acids. CDR1 is DFQATT, CDR2 SNEGSKA, per germline (reference sequence). Losses at the gene ends were 3 bases for V and 8 bases for J; bases not matched to a gene: 10.

There are many counts of this clonotype. The chain carries TRBV27 and TRBJ2-7, with 7 bases fitting TRBD2. CDR3 length: 16 residues. Germline V gene data show CDR1 as MNHEY and CDR2 as SMNVEV (reference sequence). Trimming cost V 5 bases and J 3 bases; bases outside gene matches: 13. The CDR3 protein is CASSILGGTTIYEQYF. The CDR3 DNA sequence: TGTGCCAGCAGTATCCTGGGGGGGACTACCATCTACGAGCAGTACTTC.

This clonotype was seen repeatedly, ten times or more. The chain is built from TRBV15 and TRBJ1-5; D is ambiguous. The CDR3 runs 14 residues. CDR1 LNHNV and CDR2 YYDKDF come from the germline V gene (reference sequence). The ends were cut back, 1 base at V and 7 bases at J, with 11 bases in the middle. The CDR3 bases are TGTGCCACCAGCAGAGGGACGGTCGTCCAGCCCCAGCATTTT. Translated, it gives CATSRGTVVQPQHF.

Many counts were recorded for this clonotype. CDR3 protein: CASSPRGTGIGEQYF. For the CDR3, the DNA is TGTGCCAGCTCACCACGCGGGACAGGGATCGGCGAGCAGTACTTC. The chain carries TRBV18 and TRBJ2-7, with 9 bases identical to TRBD1. CDR3 length: 15 amino acids. Germline V gene sequence: CDR1 KGHSH, CDR2 LQKENI. V lost 1 base to trimming and J lost 6 bases; unmatched junction nucleotides: 7.

V is TRBV10-3 and J is TRBJ1-1; D is possibly TRBD1 (6 bases). This CDR3 region has 14 residues. Trimming took 3 bases from V and 6 from J, leaving 14 bases between them. Per germline, CDR1 ENHRY and CDR2 SYGVKD. The CDR3 protein is CAISDQGGGPEAFF. CDR3 in DNA: TGTGCCATCAGTGATCAAGGGGGGGGACCTGAAGCTTTCTTT.

There are many counts of this clonotype. The chain combines TRBV30 with TRBJ2-2; tentative D call: TRBD1 (5 bases). Trimming left V 0 bases short and J 6 bases short, with 8 bases between. The germline CDR1 and CDR2 sequences are GTSNPN and SVGIG (reference sequence). The CDR3 spans 13 residues. The CDR3 here is CAWSVGVPGELFF. Written as DNA, the CDR3 is TGTGCCTGGAGTGTAGGGGTCCCCGGGGAGCTGTTTTTT.

This clonotype was counted many times. The chain carries TRBV30 and TRBJ1-5; D call uncertain. The V and J ends lost 1 base and 3 bases respectively, with 7 bases between them. The CDR3 sequence is 13 residues long. Germline loops: CDR1 GTSNPN, CDR2 SVGIG (reference sequence). The chain's CDR3 is CAWSGSFNQPQHF. The CDR3 coding sequence is TGTGCCTGGAGTGGAAGCTTCAATCAGCCCCAGCATTTT.

This clonotype was found many times. The chain uses TRBV28 and TRBJ2-7, with TRBD1 matching 9 bases. CDR1 is MDHEN, CDR2 SYDVKM, per germline. This CDR3 has 15 residues. Trimming cost V 8 bases and J 5 bases; bases outside gene matches: 13. The CDR3 sequence is CASSSPGTGSHEQYF. Here the CDR3 DNA reads TGTGCCAGCTCCAGCCCGGGGACAGGGTCCCACGAGCAGTACTTC. The entire variable domain, with the rest obtained from reference TRBV28 and TRBJ2-7, is as follows: DVKVTQSSRYLVKRTGEKVFLECVQDMDHENMFWYRQDPGLGLRLIYFSYDVKMKEKGDIPEGYSVSREKKERFSLILESASTNQTSMYLCASSSPGTGSHEQYFGPGTRLTVT.

CDR3 protein: CASSKLAGLAGPRGFF. For the CDR3, the DNA is TGTGCCAGCAGCAAACTGGCGGGACTAGCGGGACCCCGGGGGTTCTTC. The chain joins TRBV5-5 to TRBJ2-1; 13 bases are a match to TRBD2. The CDR3 contains 16 residues. The V and J ends lost 4 bases and 15 bases, in that order; junction bases with no gene match: 16. Germline CDR1 SGHKS, CDR2 YYEKEE (reference sequence).

This clonotype was detected once. The rearrangement links TRBV28 to TRBJ2-3; TRBD2 aligns across 12 bases. Germline CDR1 reads MDHEN; CDR2 reads SYDVKM. The ends lost 5 bases at V and 6 bases at J; junction bases unmatched: 3. The CDR3 spans 14 residues. The CDR3 DNA sequence: TGTGCCAGCAGTGACGGGACTAGCGGGGATACGCAGTATTTT. Its protein is CASSDGTSGDTQYF.

This clonotype was seen many times. V usage is TRBV6-1 and J usage is TRBJ2-1; tentative D call: TRBD1 (6 bases). CDR1 is MNHNS and CDR2 is SASEGT in the germline V gene. The CDR3 has 13 residues. V lost 6 bases and J lost 8, with 14 bases in between. The CDR3 loop reads CASRIPGVDEQFF. The CDR3 nucleotides read TGTGCCAGCAGAATTCCAGGGGTTGATGAGCAGTTCTTC.

This clonotype was counted at least ten times. The V gene is TRBV28, the J gene TRBJ1-5; no clear D gene. The V gene's germline CDR1 is MDHEN and CDR2 SYDVKM. CDR3 length equals 15 residues. V was clipped by 4 bases and J by 6 bases, with 16 bases between them. CDR3 amino acids: CASSYRTDGGQPQHF. The CDR3 coding sequence is TGTGCCAGCAGTTATCGGACGGACGGAGGTCAGCCCCAGCATTTT.

This clonotype was recorded many times. The chain is built from TRBV10-3 and TRBJ1-2; D might be TRBD1 (5 bases). V lost 3 bases and J lost 6, with 23 bases in between. Per germline, CDR1 ENHRY and CDR2 SYGVKD. The CDR3 loop spans 17 amino acids. This chain's CDR3 is CAISDFDGAEPLDGYTF. Here the CDR3 DNA reads TGTGCCATCAGTGACTTCGATGGGGCCGAACCGTTGGATGGCTACACCTTC.

This clonotype has ten or more counts. The rearrangement links TRBV10-3 to TRBJ1-6, with 9 nucleotides matching TRBD1. Looked up from germline, CDR1 is ENHRY and CDR2 is SYGVKD. Germline trimming cut 8 bases from V and 7 bases from J; bases unmatched to any gene: 3. CDR3 size: 13 residues. The CDR3 here is CAIGQGNNSPLHF. CDR3 coding DNA: TGTGCCATCGGACAGGGGAACAATTCACCCCTCCACTTT.

V gene TRBV7-9 combines with J gene TRBJ2-1, with 10 bases that match TRBD2. V lost 1 base, J lost 6 bases, and 6 bases stayed unmatched. Germline CDR1 is SEHNR and CDR2 is FQNEAQ (reference sequence). This CDR3 is 16 amino acids long. The CDR3: CASSLDVAGGANEQFF. CDR3 nucleotide sequence: TGTGCCAGCAGCTTAGATGTAGCGGGAGGTGCCAATGAGCAGTTCTTC. Full variable domain (remainder filled in from reference TRBV7-9 and TRBJ2-1): DTGVSQNPRHKITKRGQNVTFRCDPISEHNRLYWYRQTLGQGPEFLTYFQNEAQLEKSRLLSDRFSAERPKGSFSTLEIQRTEQGDSAMYLCASSLDVAGGANEQFFGPGTRLTVL.

The chain employs TRBV7-9 and TRBJ2-3, with D tentatively TRBD1 (6 bases). V lost 3 bases and J lost 6, with 13 bases in between. The CDR3 is 14 residues long. Germline CDR1 and CDR2: SEHNR and FQNEAQ (reference sequence). The CDR3 sequence is CASSLGTSSDTQYF. In DNA form, the CDR3 reads TGTGCCAGCAGCTTGGGGACATCATCTGATACGCAGTATTTT.

V is TRBV2 and J is TRBJ1-6; tentative D call: TRBD1 (5 bases). This CDR3 is built from 13 residues. Germline CDR1 and CDR2: SNHLY and FYNNEI. Deletions cut 4 bases from V and 9 bases from J, with 10 bases between. The CDR3 sequence is CASSAGDGSPLHF. In nucleotides, the CDR3 is TGTGCCAGCAGTGCCGGGGACGGTTCACCCCTCCACTTT.

This clonotype has a count of ten or more. This chain links TRBV24-1 with TRBJ1-1; D is undetermined. Germline V gives CDR1 KGHDR, CDR2 SFDVKD. V shed 4 bases and J shed 3 bases, with 5 bases lying between them. The CDR3 has 12 amino acids. This CDR3 reads CATSDLDTEAFF. CDR3 in DNA: TGTGCCACCAGTGACCTGGACACTGAAGCTTTCTTT.